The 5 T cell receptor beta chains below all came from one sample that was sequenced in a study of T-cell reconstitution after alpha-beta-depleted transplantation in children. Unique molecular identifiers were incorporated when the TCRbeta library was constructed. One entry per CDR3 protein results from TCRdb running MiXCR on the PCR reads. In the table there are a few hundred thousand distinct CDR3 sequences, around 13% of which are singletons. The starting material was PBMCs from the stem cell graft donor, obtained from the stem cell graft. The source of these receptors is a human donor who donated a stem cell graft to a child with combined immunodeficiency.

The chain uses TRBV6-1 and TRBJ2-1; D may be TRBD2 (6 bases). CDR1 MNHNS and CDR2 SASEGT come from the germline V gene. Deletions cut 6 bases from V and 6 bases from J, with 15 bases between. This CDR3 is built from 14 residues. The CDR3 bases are TGTGCCAGCAGAGATTACGTCGGGGGCAATGAGCAGTTCTTC. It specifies CASRDYVGGNEQFF.

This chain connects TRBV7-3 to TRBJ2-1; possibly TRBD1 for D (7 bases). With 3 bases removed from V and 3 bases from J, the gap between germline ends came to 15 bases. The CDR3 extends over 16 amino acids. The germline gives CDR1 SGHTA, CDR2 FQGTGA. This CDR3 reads CASSFPAGQNYNEQFF. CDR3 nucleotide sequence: TGTGCCAGCAGCTTCCCCGCGGGACAGAACTACAATGAGCAGTTCTTC.

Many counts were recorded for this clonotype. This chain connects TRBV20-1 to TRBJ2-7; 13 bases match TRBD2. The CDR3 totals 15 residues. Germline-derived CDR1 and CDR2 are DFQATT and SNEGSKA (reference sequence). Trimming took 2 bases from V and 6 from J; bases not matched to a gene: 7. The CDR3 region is CSARKVGLAGSEQYF. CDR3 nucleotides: TGCAGTGCTAGAAAGGTGGGACTAGCGGGAAGCGAGCAGTACTTC.

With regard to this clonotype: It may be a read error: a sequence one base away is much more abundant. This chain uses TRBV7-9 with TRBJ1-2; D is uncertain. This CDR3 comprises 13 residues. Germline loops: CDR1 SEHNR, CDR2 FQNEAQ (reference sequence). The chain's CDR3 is CASSFPGSGGYAF. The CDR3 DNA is TGTGCCAGCAGCTTTCCGGGGTCCGGTGGCTACGCCTTC.

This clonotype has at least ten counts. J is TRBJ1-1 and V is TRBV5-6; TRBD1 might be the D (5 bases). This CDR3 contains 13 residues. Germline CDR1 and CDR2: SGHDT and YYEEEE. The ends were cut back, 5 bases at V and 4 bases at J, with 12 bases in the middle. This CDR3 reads CASSLIGGTEAFF. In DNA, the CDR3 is TGTGCCAGCAGTTTGATTGGGGGCACTGAAGCTTTCTTT.